The 21 T cell receptor beta chains below come from one sample, sequenced in a study of T cell responses to AZD1222 COVID-19 vaccine. Here immunoSEQ multiplex PCR was the method, and the copy in TCRdb shows in-frame clones only, minus some. The table lists about 91,000 clones, 80% to 95% of them singletons. This specimen consisted of peripheral blood, obtained 28 days after the second AZD1222 dose. The receptors here all came from an adult who received the AZD1222 COVID-19 vaccine.

This chain joins TRBV5-1 and TRBJ2-2; TRBD1 is a possible D gene (5 bases). CDR1 and CDR2 (germline): SGHRS, YFSETQ. The CDR3 is made up of 17 amino acids. Trimming left V 4 bases short and J 4 bases short, with 20 bases between. The CDR3 sequence is CASSAPWVRVSTGELFF. The CDR3 region has the DNA TGCGCCAGCAGCGCCCCGTGGGTCAGGGTATCCACCGGGGAGCTGTTTTTT.

The V call is TRBV9, the J call TRBJ1-2, with D unresolved. The V gene lost 3 bases and the J gene lost 4 bases, with 13 bases spanning the gap. This CDR3 is 14 amino acids long. Germline lookup yields CDR1 SGDLS and CDR2 YYNGEE. The CDR3 region is CASSAGSFGYGYTF. The CDR3 region has the DNA TGTGCCAGCAGCGCTGGGTCTTTTGGCTATGGCTACACCTTC. Based on the CDR3 plus reference TRBV9 and TRBJ1-2, the full variable domain is DSGVTQTPKHLITATGQRVTLRCSPRSGDLSVYWYQQSLDQGLQFLIQYYNGEERAKGNILERFSAQQFPDLHSELNLSSLELGDSALYFCASSAGSFGYGYTFGSGTRLTVV.

In its sample, this clone was seen a few times. The rearrangement links TRBV4-1 to TRBJ1-5, with D maybe TRBD1 (5 bases). The CDR3 has 16 amino acids. V lost 1 base and J 5 bases, leaving 15 bases between the germline ends. Germline CDR1 MGHRA, CDR2 YSYEKL. CDR3 in DNA: TGCGCCAGCAGCCAAGGGACTGGGGACGGCTATCAGCCCCAGCATTTT. Encoded protein: CASSQGTGDGYQPQHF.

This chain links TRBV12-3 or TRBV12-4 with TRBJ2-7; D is unclear. Deletions cut 6 bases from V and 2 bases from J, with 8 bases between. This CDR3 region has 12 residues. The CDR3 loop reads CASSSGPYEQYF. The CDR3 nucleotides are TGTGCCAGCAGCAGTGGTCCCTACGAGCAGTACTTC.

The rearrangement joins TRBV7-2 to TRBJ2-1; D is possibly TRBD1 (5 bases). The CDR3 sequence is 15 residues long. Trimming cost V 7 bases and J 0 bases, with 13 bases left between them. From germline, CDR1 is SGHTA and CDR2 FQGNSA. The CDR3: CASTGQPSSYNEQFF. The CDR3, as DNA: TGTGCCAGCACCGGACAACCGAGCTCCTACAATGAGCAGTTCTTC.

The chain joins TRBV19 to TRBJ2-5, with unresolved D. The germline V and J ends were trimmed by 5 bases and 5 bases, with 9 bases remaining between them. Germline CDR1 is LNHDA and CDR2 is SQIVND (reference sequence). There are 12 residues in the CDR3. The chain's CDR3 is CASSPGRETQYF. The CDR3 DNA sequence: TGTGCCAGTAGTCCTGGAAGGGAGACCCAGTACTTC.

CDR3 coding DNA: TGTGCCATCAGCCAGGGCTGGAGTGGAGGCACTGAAGCTTTCTTT. The encoded protein is CAISQGWSGGTEAFF. The chain has TRBV10-3 and TRBJ1-1, with a possible D match to TRBD1 (5 bases). Trimming pared 6 bases from V and 4 bases from J, leaving 18 bases between. The germline CDR1 and CDR2 sequences are ENHRY and SYGVKD. The CDR3 sequence is 15 residues long.

This chain joins TRBV6-1 and TRBJ1-1, with unresolved D. The CDR3 loop spans 14 amino acids. Germline CDR1 reads MNHNS; CDR2 reads SASEGT. The V end was cut by 0 bases, the J end by 1 base, with 6 bases between. The CDR3 DNA sequence: TGTGCCAGCAGTGAAGCCGAGGAGAACACTGAAGCTTTCTTT. It specifies CASSEAEENTEAFF.

The chain uses TRBV28 and TRBJ1-4, with D tentatively TRBD1 (5 bases). CDR1 is MDHEN, CDR2 SYDVKM, per germline. Deletions cut 11 bases from V and 2 bases from J, with 12 bases between. CDR3 length: 13 amino acids. The DNA for the CDR3 is TGTGCCGGTGGCAGGGCGACTAATGAAAAACTGTTTTTT. This gives the protein CAGGRATNEKLFF.

The chain links TRBV18 to TRBJ2-7; either TRBD1 or TRBD2 may supply D (6 bases each). CDR1 KGHSH and CDR2 LQKENI come from the germline V gene. The length of the CDR3 is 14 residues. With 6 bases removed from V and 2 bases from J, the gap between germline ends came to 14 bases. The CDR3: CASSPSGDTYEQYF. As DNA, the CDR3 is TGTGCCAGCTCCCCGTCGGGGGACACCTACGAGCAGTACTTC.

The genes are TRBV6-5 and TRBJ2-7, with 10 bases aligning to TRBD1. V was pared by 5 bases and J by 3 bases, with 4 bases of the junction left unmatched. The germline V gene has CDR1 MNHEY and CDR2 SVGAGI. CDR3 length: 14 amino acids. Here the CDR3 DNA reads TGTGCCAGCAGTATGTGGACAGGGGGCTACGAGCAGTACTTC. Amino acid sequence: CASSMWTGGYEQYF.

The V and J genes are TRBV28 and TRBJ2-1; 13 nucleotides align to TRBD2. The CDR3 sequence is 15 residues long. V shed 6 bases, J shed 8 bases, and the junction held 7 bases outside the gene matches. Per the germline V gene, CDR1 is MDHEN and CDR2 is SYDVKM. CDR3 nucleotides: TGTGCCAGCAGACCAGGGACTAGCGGGGCGGATGAGCAGTTCTTC. Amino acid sequence: CASRPGTSGADEQFF.

This clone was seen a handful of times. The rearrangement joins TRBV21-1 to TRBJ2-7. TRBV21-1 is reported as a pseudogene. The CDR3 runs to 16 residues. CDR3 in DNA: TGTGCCAGCAGCAAAGCCGAAGGGAAGACCCTCTACGAGCAGTACTTC. As protein: CASSKAEGKTLYEQYF.

The chain employs TRBV28 and TRBJ1-4; 7 bases map to TRBD1. The ends lost 5 bases at V and 8 bases at J; junction bases unmatched: 8. This CDR3 has 14 amino acids. Germline loops: CDR1 MDHEN, CDR2 SYDVKM. The CDR3 coding sequence is TGTGCCAGCAGTATCCACAGGGGTGGCGAAAAACTGTTTTTT. Translation gives CASSIHRGGEKLFF.

V gene TRBV5-1 combines with J gene TRBJ2-5; D might be TRBD1 or TRBD2, each matching 5 bases. The V gene's germline CDR1 is SGHRS and CDR2 YFSETQ. The CDR3 consists of 13 residues. V gave up 7 bases and J gave up 5 bases, with 15 bases separating them. DNA for the CDR3: TGCGCCAGCCTCCGGGGCCACGGGGAGACCCAGTACTTC. Its protein is CASLRGHGETQYF.

The J gene is TRBJ1-2, the V gene TRBV4-1; no clear D gene. The CDR3 spans 14 residues. V lost 0 bases and J 6 bases, leaving 11 bases between the germline ends. CDR1 MGHRA and CDR2 YSYEKL come from the germline V gene. CDR3 sequence reads: CASSQEAQANGYTF. As DNA, the CDR3 is TGCGCCAGCAGCCAAGAGGCTCAGGCAAATGGCTACACCTTC.

This sequence joins TRBV4-1 and TRBJ1-1; no clear D. CDR3 length equals 14 residues. The germline V and J ends were trimmed by 1 base and 7 bases, with 13 bases remaining between them. Germline CDR1 is MGHRA and CDR2 is YSYEKL. The CDR3 region has the DNA TGCGCCAGCAGCCAAGTAAGGCTTTTGGGTGAAGCTTTCTTT. This codes for CASSQVRLLGEAFF.

The gene calls are TRBV7-8 and TRBJ2-1; perhaps D is TRBD1 or TRBD2 (5 bases each). This CDR3 is built from 18 residues. Trimming left V 5 bases short and J 4 bases short, with 24 bases between. Germline CDR1 reads SGHVS; CDR2 reads FQNEAQ. CDR3 protein: CASSPKTGPAGGYNEQFF. CDR3 DNA: TGTGCCAGCAGCCCTAAGACGGGGCCCGCCGGAGGTTACAATGAGCAGTTCTTC.

This sequence joins TRBV7-9 and TRBJ1-3, with 10 bases matching TRBD1. The germline V gene encodes CDR1 SEHNR and CDR2 FQNEAQ (reference sequence). The CDR3 length is 16 residues. J lost 6 bases, V lost 1 base, and 6 bases had no gene match. The CDR3 DNA reads TGTGCCAGCAGCTTAGGACAGGGGGCATCGGAAAACACCATATATTTT. This codes for CASSLGQGASENTIYF.

J is TRBJ1-5 and V is TRBV19; 10 nucleotides match TRBD1. Trimming cost V 4 bases and J 0 bases; bases outside gene matches: 9. The CDR3 has 18 amino acids. Germline V gene data show CDR1 as LNHDA and CDR2 as SQIVND (reference sequence). The CDR3 coding sequence is TGTGCCAGTAGTAGATTCCGGGACAGGGGTTATAGCAATCAGCCCCAGCATTTT. Translated, it gives CASSRFRDRGYSNQPQHF. Full variable domain (missing parts from reference TRBV19 and TRBJ1-5): DGGITQSPKYLFRKEGQNVTLSCEQNLNHDAMYWYRQDPGQGLRLIYYSQIVNDFQKGDIAEGYSVSREKKESFPLTVTSAQKNPTAFYLCASSRFRDRGYSNQPQHFGDGTRLSIL.

The rearrangement joins TRBV28 to TRBJ2-5, with 7 positions matching TRBD1. Germline values: CDR1 MDHEN, CDR2 SYDVKM. The CDR3 loop spans 14 amino acids. Trimming took 4 bases from V and 5 from J; bases not matched to a gene: 7. CDR3: CASSSTGLEETQYF. In DNA, the CDR3 is TGTGCCAGCAGTTCGACAGGGTTGGAGGAGACCCAGTACTTC.